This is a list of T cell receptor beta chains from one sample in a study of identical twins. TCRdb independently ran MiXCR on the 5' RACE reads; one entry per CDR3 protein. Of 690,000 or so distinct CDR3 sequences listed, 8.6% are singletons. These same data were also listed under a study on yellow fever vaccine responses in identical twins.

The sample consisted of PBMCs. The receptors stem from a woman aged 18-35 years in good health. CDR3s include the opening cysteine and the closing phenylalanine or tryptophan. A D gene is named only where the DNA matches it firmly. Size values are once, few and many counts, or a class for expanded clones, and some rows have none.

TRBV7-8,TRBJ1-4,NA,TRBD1,TGTGCCAGCAGCTTGGGACAGCTTCAAACTAATGAAAAACTGTTTTTT,CASSLGQLQTNEKLFF
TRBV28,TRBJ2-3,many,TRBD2,TGTGCCAGCAGTATCGGACTAGCGGGGGACACAGATACGCAGTATTTT,CASSIGLAGDTDTQYF
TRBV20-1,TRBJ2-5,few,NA,TGCAGTGCTAACGGAGACAGCCAACCACAGATCAACCAAGAGACCCAGTACTTC,CSANGDSQPQINQETQYF
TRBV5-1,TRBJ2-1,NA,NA,TGCGCCAGCAGCTTGGATGGGACGTCATCCTACAATGAGCAGTTCTTC,CASSLDGTSSYNEQFF
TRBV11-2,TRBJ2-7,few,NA,TGTGCCAGCAGCTTAGAGGGGGCGCACCACTACGAGCAGTACTTC,CASSLEGAHHYEQYF
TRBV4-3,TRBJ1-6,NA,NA,TGCGCCAGCAGCCAATGGTTTGAGCGTGATTCACCCCTCCACTTT,CASSQWFERDSPLHF
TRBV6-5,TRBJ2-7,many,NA,TGTGCCAGCAGTTTCATGAAGACAGGCCCCGGGGAGCAGTACTTC,CASSFMKTGPGEQYF
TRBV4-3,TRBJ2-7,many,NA,TGCGCCAGCAGCCACCAACAGGGTTACGAGCAGTACTTC,CASSHQQGYEQYF
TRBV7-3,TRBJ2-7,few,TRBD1,TGTGCCAGCAGCTTAACGTTGGGACAGCCGGGGAAGCAGTACTTC,CASSLTLGQPGKQYF
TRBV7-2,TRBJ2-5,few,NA,TGTGCCAGCAGCTTATTACAGGGATCGGGCGAGACCCAGTACTTC,CASSLLQGSGETQYF
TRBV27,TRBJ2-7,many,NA,TGTGCCAGCAGTATTCAGGGTTCCTACGAGCAGTACTTC,CASSIQGSYEQYF
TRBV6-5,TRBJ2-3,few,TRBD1,TGTGCCAGCAGTTACAGCTACCGGGACAGTTTAGATACGCAGTATTTT,CASSYSYRDSLDTQYF
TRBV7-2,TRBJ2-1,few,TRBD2,TGTGCCAGCAGCTTTGCGACTAGCGGGAGGGAGCAGTTCTTC,CASSFATSGREQFF
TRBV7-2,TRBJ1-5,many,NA,TGTGCCAGCAGCTTCACAGGGAGCAATCAGCCCCAGCATTTT,CASSFTGSNQPQHF
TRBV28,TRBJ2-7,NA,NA,TGTGCCAGCAGTTTTGTGGCCAGCGGCTCCTACGAGCAGTACTTC,CASSFVASGSYEQYF
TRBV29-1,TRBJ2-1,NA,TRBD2,TGCAGCGTTCGGGGCGGGAGAACTTCCTACAATGAGCAGTTCTTC,CSVRGGRTSYNEQFF
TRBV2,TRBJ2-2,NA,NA,TGTGCCAGCAGTAGATCTGGATACACCGGGGAGCTGTTTTTT,CASSRSGYTGELFF
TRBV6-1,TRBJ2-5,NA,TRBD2,TGTGCCAGCAGCCGGGGGATAGCGGGATTGGAGACCCAGTACTTC,CASSRGIAGLETQYF
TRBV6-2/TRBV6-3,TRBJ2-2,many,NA,TGTGCCAGCACCAAGAGAAACACCGGGGAGCTGTTTTTT,CASTKRNTGELFF
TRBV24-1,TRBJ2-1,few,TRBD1,TGTGCCACCAGGCGGACAGGGGGGGCAGAGCAGTTCTTC,CATRRTGGAEQFF
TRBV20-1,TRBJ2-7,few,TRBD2,TGCAGTGCTAGAGATCACCTCCTAGGCGGGGGGGCTCACGAGCAGTACTTC,CSARDHLLGGGAHEQYF
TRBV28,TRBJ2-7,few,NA,TGTGCCAGCAGTTTCTCACGCCTCGAGCAGTACTTC,CASSFSRLEQYF
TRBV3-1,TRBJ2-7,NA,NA,TGTGCCAGCAGCCGGTCCTCCGCCGAGCAGTACTTC,CASSRSSAEQYF
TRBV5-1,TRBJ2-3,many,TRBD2,TGCGCCAGCAGCTTGGGACTAGCGGGGGCCAGCACAGATACGCAGTATTTT,CASSLGLAGASTDTQYF
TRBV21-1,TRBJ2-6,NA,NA,TGTGCCAGCAGCAAATATGGGGTACCGTCTGGGGCCAACGTCCTGACTTTC,CASSKYGVPSGANVLTF
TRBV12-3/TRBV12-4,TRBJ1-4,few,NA,TGTGCCAGCAGTTGGGGGGGGACTAATGAAAAACTGTTTTTT,CASSWGGTNEKLFF
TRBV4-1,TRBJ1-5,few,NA,TGCGCCAGCAGCCAAGATCCCCCCGCGCAGGGGAAGGGACAGCCCCAGCATTTT,CASSQDPPAQGKGQPQHF
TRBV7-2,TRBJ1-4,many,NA,TGTGCCAGCAGCTTATTACGGGCAACTAATGAAAAACTGTTTTTT,CASSLLRATNEKLFF
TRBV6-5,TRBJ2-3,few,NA,TGTGCCAGCAGCTACTTTAGAGGGGAGAAAGATACGCAGTATTTT,CASSYFRGEKDTQYF
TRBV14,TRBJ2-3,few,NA,TGTGCCAGCGCTACCTTTCGCACCCATACGCAGTATTTT,CASATFRTHTQYF
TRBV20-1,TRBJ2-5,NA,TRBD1,TGCAGTGCTAGTAGAGGGACAGGGGGTGAGACCCAGTACTTC,CSASRGTGGETQYF
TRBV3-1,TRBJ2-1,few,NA,TGTGCCAGCAGGAACGTAAGTAGACAGTACAATGAGCAGTTCTTC,CASRNVSRQYNEQFF
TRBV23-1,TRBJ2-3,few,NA,TGCGCCAGCAGTCAATCACTGGACTTCACAGATACGCAGTATTTT,CASSQSLDFTDTQYF
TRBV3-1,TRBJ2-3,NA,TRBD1,TGTGCCTTCAGTTCAGGACAGGGCATCGGATTAGGGACAGATACGCAGTATTTT,CAFSSGQGIGLGTDTQYF
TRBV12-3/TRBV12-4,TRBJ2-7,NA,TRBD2,TGTGCCAGCAGTTTCGGGGGGGGCCCCTACGAGCAGTACTTC,CASSFGGGPYEQYF
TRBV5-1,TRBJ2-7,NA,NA,TGCGCCAGCAGCTTGGACTTCGGAGGGGTTTACGAGCAGTACTTC,CASSLDFGGVYEQYF
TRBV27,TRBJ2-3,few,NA,TGTGCCAGCATAAGGCGGGGGACATCCACAGATACGCAGTATTTT,CASIRRGTSTDTQYF
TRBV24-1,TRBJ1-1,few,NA,TGTGCCACCAGTGATTTGGGGTGGACTGAAGCTTTCTTT,CATSDLGWTEAFF
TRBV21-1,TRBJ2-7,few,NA,TGTGCCAGCCGGACGGACAGGGGGCTAAACGAGCAGTACTTC,CASRTDRGLNEQYF
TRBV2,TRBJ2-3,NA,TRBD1,TGTGCCAGCAGTACAGGGGGCGGGACAGATACGCAGTATTTT,CASSTGGGTDTQYF
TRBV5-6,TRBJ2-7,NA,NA,TGTGCCAGCACCCGGGGTAGCGTAACCTACGAGCAGTACTTC,CASTRGSVTYEQYF
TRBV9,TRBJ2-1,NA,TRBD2,TGTGCCAGCAGCGTAGAGGCTAGCGGGAGGGATTCCTACAATGAGCAGTTCTTC,CASSVEASGRDSYNEQFF
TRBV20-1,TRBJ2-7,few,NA,TGCAGTGCTAGGCCCCTGAGGGGTATTTTAAACGAGCAGTACTTC,CSARPLRGILNEQYF
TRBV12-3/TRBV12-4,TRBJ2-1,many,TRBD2,TGTGCCAGCAGTTTAGCGCATGCGGGGGTGGCCCGCCGAATCTCCTACAATGAGCAGTTCTTC,CASSLAHAGVARRISYNEQFF
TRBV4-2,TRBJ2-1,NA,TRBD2,TGTGCCAGCAGCCAAGTCCGCCAGCGGGGGGACTACAATGAGCAGTTCTTC,CASSQVRQRGDYNEQFF
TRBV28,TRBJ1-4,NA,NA,TGTGCCAGCAGTTTCGGGTCGCAGAATAATGAAAAACTGTTTTTT,CASSFGSQNNEKLFF
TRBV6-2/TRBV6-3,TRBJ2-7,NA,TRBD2,TGTGCCAGCAGACCAGGGACTAGCGGGTTCTACGAGCAGTACTTC,CASRPGTSGFYEQYF
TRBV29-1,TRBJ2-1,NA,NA,TGCAGCGTAAGGGGGGGCTCGGCCTACAATGAGCAGTTCTTC,CSVRGGSAYNEQFF
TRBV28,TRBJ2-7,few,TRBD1,TGTGCCAGCAGACTGGGACAGAACTACGAGCAGTACTTC,CASRLGQNYEQYF
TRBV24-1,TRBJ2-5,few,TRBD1,TGTGCCACCAGTGATTTGCTGGACAGGGGGCCCGAGACCCAGTACTTC,CATSDLLDRGPETQYF
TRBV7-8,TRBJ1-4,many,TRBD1,TGTGCCAGCAGCTTAGCGGGACAGGGGAATGAAAAACTGTTTTTT,CASSLAGQGNEKLFF
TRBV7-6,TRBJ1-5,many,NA,TGTGCCAGCAGCTTCGCGCAGGGGAATCAGCCCCAGCATTTT,CASSFAQGNQPQHF
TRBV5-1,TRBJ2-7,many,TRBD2,TGCGCCAGCAGCTTAGTAGCGGGGGACCGAATTTACGAGCAGTACTTC,CASSLVAGDRIYEQYF
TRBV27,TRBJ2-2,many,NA,TGTGCCAGCAGTTTTAACATGGATAACACCGGGGAGCTGTTTTTT,CASSFNMDNTGELFF
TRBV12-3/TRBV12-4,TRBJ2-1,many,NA,TGTGCCAGCAGTTTACTTATCTCGGCGGGTCAAGATAATGAGCAGTTCTTC,CASSLLISAGQDNEQFF